This entry concerns a single T cell receptor (beta chain). Its antigen is not known. This CDR3 spans 14 amino acids. The ends lost 3 bases at V and 4 bases at J; junction bases unmatched: 5. The germline gives CDR1 SQVTM, CDR2 ANQGSEA. The data belong to a study of cytomegalovirus exposure and HLA in healthy donors. Study-wide results and caveats: Later, an analysis found that TCR clusters from the first cohort tended to co-occur in the 95 to 150 validation repertoires. Overall, approximately 150 TCR beta chains were annotated as cytomegalovirus-associated. Specificity for CMV antigens was confirmed in vitro for a few of the CMV-associated chains.

The donors were members of the validation cohort, which comprised 120 subjects and was separate from the first cohort of roughly 700 subjects. Sequenced by immunoSEQ multiplex PCR; TCRdb stores in-frame clones only, minus some. The top ten hold around 27% of the sample, which has some 130,000 clones, approximately 84% seen once. This receptor was identified in a man younger than 40 in good health and CMV-seropositive. This chain connects TRBV29-1 to TRBJ2-1; 8 nucleotides align to TRBD2. The sample comprised PBMCs. CDR3 coding DNA: TGCAGCGTTGAGTCGGGACTAGTGTACAATGAGCAGTTCTTC. It codes for CSVESGLVYNEQFF.